This T cell receptor beta chain appears in the sequencing data of a study of identical twins. Findings and limits, study-wide: Compared with models, monozygotic twins showed more out-of-frame TCR alpha sharing. Conclusions leaned on cross-sectional statistical analysis and did not track the same donors over time.

This clonotype has ten or more counts. What it recognizes is unknown. TCRdb fed the 5' RACE reads into MiXCR, producing one record per CDR3 protein. This sample has approximately 670,000 distinct CDR3 sequences, with 5.5% to 7.5% found just once. The CDR3 spans 14 residues. In germline, CDR1 is MDHEN, CDR2 SYDVKM. Between the trimmed V and J ends, which lost 8 bases and 2 bases, there was a span of 14 bases. Input material: naive T cells sorted from blood. V is TRBV28 and J is TRBJ2-3, with D possibly TRBD1 on 6 matching bases. The receptor's source is a man between 18 and 35 years old in good health. CDR3 DNA sequence: TGTGCCAGCGAACAGGGATACTACACAGATACGCAGTATTTT. Its protein is CASEQGYYTDTQYF. Supplemented by reference TRBV28 and TRBJ2-3, the full variable domain reads DVKVTQSSRYLVKRTGEKVFLECVQDMDHENMFWYRQDPGLGLRLIYFSYDVKMKEKGDIPEGYSVSREKKERFSLILESASTNQTSMYLCASEQGYYTDTQYFGPGTRLTVL.